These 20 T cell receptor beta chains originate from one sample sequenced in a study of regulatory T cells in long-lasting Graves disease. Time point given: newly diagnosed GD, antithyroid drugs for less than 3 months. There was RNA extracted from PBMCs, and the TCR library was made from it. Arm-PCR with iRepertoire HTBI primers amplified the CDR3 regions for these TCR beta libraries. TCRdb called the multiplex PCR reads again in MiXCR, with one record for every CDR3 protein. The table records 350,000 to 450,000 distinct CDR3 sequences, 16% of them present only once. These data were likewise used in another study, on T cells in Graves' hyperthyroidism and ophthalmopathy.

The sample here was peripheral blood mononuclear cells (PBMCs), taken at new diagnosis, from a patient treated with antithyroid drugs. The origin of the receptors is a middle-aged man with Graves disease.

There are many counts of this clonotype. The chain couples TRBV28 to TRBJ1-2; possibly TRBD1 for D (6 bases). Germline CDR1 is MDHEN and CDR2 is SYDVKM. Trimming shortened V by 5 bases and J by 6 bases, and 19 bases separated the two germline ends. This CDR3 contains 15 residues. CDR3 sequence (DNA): TGTGCCAGCAGTGTAGGGGGGCCAGGGGTGGATGGCTACACCTTC. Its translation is CASSVGGPGVDGYTF.

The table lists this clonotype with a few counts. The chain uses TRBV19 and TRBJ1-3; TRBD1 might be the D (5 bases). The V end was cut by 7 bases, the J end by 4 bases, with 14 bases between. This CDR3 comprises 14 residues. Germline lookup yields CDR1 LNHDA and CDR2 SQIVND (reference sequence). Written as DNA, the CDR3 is TGTGCCAGTAAGAGGCAGGGTGACGGAAACACCATATATTTT. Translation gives CASKRQGDGNTIYF. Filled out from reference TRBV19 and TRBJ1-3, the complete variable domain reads DGGITQSPKYLFRKEGQNVTLSCEQNLNHDAMYWYRQDPGQGLRLIYYSQIVNDFQKGDIAEGYSVSREKKESFPLTVTSAQKNPTAFYLCASKRQGDGNTIYFGEGSWLTVV.

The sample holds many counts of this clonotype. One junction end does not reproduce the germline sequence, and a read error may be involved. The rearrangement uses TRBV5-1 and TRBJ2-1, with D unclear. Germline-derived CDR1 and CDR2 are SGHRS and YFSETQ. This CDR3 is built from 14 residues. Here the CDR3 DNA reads TGTGCCAGCAGCTTGGATTACGGCAACAATGAGCAGTTCTTC. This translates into CASSLDYGNNEQFF.

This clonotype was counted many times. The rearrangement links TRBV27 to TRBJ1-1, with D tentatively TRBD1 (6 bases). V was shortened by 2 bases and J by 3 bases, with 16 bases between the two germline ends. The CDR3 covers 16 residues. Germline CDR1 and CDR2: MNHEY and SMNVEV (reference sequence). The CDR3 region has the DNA TGTGCCAGCAGTTTAATTCCCCCCAGGGGAGACACTGAAGCTTTCTTT. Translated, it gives CASSLIPPRGDTEAFF.

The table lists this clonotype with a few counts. The CDR3 here is CASSGGGATGLADTQYF. CDR3 nucleotide sequence: TGTGCCAGCAGCGGCGGGGGTGCCACGGGACTAGCAGATACGCAGTATTTT. The V call is TRBV9, the J call TRBJ2-3; the match to TRBD2 covers 8 bases. The CDR3 runs to 17 residues. Germline V lookup: CDR1 SGDLS, CDR2 YYNGEE. J lost 4 bases, V lost 3 bases, and 13 bases had no gene match.

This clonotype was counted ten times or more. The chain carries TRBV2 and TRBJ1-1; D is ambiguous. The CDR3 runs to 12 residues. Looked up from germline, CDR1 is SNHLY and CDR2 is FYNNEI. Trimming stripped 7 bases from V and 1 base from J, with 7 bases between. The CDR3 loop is CASKRENTEAFF. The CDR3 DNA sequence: TGTGCCAGCAAGAGGGAGAACACTGAAGCTTTCTTT.

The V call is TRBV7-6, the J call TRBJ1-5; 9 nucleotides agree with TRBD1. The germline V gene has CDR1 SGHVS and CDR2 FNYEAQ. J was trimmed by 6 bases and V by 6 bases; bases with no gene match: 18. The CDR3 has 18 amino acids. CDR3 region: CASSQQPPLPGQGQPQHF. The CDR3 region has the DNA TGTGCCAGCAGTCAACAACCCCCCTTACCGGGACAGGGTCAGCCCCAGCATTTT.

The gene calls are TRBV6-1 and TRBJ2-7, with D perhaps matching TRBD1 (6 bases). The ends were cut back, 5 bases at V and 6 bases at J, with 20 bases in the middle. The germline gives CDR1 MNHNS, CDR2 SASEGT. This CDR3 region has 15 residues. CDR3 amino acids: CASSPNRDMPLEQYF. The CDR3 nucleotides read TGTGCCAGCAGTCCCAACCGGGACATGCCCCTCGAGCAGTACTTC.

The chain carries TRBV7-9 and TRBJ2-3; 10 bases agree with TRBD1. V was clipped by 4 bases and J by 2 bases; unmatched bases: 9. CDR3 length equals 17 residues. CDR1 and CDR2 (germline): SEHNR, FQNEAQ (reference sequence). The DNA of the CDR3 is TGTGCCAGCAGCTCTTCCCGGGACAGGGGAATCACAGATACGCAGTATTTT. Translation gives CASSSSRDRGITDTQYF. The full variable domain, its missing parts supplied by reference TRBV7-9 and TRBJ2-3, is DTGVSQNPRHKITKRGQNVTFRCDPISEHNRLYWYRQTLGQGPEFLTYFQNEAQLEKSRLLSDRFSAERPKGSFSTLEIQRTEQGDSAMYLCASSSSRDRGITDTQYFGPGTRLTVL.

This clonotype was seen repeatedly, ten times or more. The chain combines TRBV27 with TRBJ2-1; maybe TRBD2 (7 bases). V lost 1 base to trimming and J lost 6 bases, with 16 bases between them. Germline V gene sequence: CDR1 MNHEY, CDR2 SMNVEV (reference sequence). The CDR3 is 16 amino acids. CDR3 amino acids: CASSLWGGRDANEQFF. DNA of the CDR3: TGTGCCAGCAGTTTATGGGGGGGCAGGGATGCCAATGAGCAGTTCTTC.

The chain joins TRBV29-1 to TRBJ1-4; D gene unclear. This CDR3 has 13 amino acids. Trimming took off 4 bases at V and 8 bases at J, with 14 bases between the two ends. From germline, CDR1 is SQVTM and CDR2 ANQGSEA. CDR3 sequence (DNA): TGCAGCGTTGGCAGGAATTATGGAGAAAAACTGTTTTTT. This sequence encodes CSVGRNYGEKLFF.

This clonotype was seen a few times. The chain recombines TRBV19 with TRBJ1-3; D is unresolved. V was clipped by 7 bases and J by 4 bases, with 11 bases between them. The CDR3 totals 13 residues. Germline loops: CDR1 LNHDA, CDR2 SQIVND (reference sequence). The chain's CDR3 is CASNGALGNTIYF. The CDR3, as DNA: TGTGCCAGTAATGGCGCGTTGGGAAACACCATATATTTT.

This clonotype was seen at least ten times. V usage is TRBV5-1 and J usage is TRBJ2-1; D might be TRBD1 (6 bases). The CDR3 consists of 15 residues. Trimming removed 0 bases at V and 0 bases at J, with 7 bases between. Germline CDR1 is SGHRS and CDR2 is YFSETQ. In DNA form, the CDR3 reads TGCGCCAGCAGCTTGGGACAGGCCTCCTACAATGAGCAGTTCTTC. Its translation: CASSLGQASYNEQFF. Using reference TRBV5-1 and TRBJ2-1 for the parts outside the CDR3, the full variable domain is KAGVTQTPRYLIKTRGQQVTLSCSPISGHRSVSWYQQTPGQGLQFLFEYFSETQRNKGNFPGRFSGRQFSNSRSEMNVSTLELGDSALYLCASSLGQASYNEQFFGPGTRLTVL.

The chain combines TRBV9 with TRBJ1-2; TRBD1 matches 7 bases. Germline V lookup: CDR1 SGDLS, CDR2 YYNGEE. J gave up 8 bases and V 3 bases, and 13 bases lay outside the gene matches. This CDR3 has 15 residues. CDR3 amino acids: CASSGQGRVGYGYTF. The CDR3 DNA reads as TGTGCCAGCAGCGGACAGGGAAGGGTGGGGTACGGCTACACCTTC.

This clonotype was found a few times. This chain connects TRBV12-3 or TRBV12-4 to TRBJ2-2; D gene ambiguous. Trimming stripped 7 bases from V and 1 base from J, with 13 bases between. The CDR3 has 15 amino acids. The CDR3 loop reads CASTHGWRNTGELFF. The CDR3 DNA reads TGTGCCAGCACCCACGGGTGGAGGAACACCGGGGAGCTGTTTTTT.

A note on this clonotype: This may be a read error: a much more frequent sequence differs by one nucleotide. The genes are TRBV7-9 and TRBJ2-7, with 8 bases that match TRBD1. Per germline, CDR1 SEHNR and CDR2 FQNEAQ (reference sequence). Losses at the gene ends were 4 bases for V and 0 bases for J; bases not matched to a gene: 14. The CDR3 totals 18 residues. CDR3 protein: CASSSTSPGQDSSYEQYF. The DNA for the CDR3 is TGTGCCAGCAGCTCCACAAGTCCGGGACAGGACAGCTCCTACGAGCAGTACTTC.

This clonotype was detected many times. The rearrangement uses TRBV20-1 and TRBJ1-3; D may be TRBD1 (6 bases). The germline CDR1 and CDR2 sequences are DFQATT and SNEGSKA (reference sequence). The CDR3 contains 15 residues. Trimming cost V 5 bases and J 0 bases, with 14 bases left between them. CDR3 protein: CSAQADSTSGNTIYF. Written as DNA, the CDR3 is TGCAGTGCTCAAGCGGACAGTACCTCTGGAAACACCATATATTTT.

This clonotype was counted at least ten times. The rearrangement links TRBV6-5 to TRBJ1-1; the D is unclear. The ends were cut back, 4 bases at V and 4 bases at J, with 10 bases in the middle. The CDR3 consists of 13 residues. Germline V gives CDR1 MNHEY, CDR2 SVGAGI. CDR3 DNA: TGTGCCAGCAGTTCCGCCTACGGCACTGAAGCTTTCTTT. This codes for CASSSAYGTEAFF.

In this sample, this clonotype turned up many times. CDR3 in DNA: TGTGCCAGCAGCCCTAGCGGGGGGGCCATAGAGACCCAGTACTTC. Residues: CASSPSGGAIETQYF. The J gene is TRBJ2-5, the V gene TRBV5-8; 12 nucleotides agree with TRBD2. This CDR3 comprises 15 residues. Germline CDR1 and CDR2: SGHTS and YDEGEE. V lost 4 bases and J lost 4; bases outside the gene matches: 5.

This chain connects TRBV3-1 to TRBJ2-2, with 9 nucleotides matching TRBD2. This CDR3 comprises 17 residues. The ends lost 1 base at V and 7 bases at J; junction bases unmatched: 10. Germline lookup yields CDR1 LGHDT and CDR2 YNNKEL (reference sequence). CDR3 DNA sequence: TGTGCCAGCAGCCAAGGACATAGCGGGGGAGCGGGCGGGGAGCTGTTTTTT. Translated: CASSQGHSGGAGGELFF.